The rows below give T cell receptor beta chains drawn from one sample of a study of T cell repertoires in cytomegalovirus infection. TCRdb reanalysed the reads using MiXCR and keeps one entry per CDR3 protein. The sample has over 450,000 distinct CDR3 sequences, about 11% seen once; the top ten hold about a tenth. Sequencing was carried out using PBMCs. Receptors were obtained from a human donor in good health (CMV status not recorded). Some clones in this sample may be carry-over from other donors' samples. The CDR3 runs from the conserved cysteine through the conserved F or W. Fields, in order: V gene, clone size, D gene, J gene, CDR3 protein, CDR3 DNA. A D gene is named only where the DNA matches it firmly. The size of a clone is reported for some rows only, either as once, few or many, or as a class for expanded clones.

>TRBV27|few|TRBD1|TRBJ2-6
CASSSTRGTAFYSGANVLTF
TGTGCCAGCAGTTCCACTCGAGGGACAGCATTCTACTCTGGGGCCAACGTCCTGACTTTC
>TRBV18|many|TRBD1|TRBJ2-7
CASSPRTGISYEQYF
TGTGCCAGCTCACCAAGGACAGGGATTTCCTACGAGCAGTACTTC
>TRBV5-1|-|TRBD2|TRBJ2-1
CASSVGLADEQFF
TGCGCCAGCAGCGTAGGACTAGCAGATGAGCAGTTCTTC
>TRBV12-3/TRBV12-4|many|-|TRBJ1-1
CASSFSGRENTEAFF
TGTGCCAGCAGTTTTTCAGGGCGGGAGAACACTGAAGCTTTCTTT
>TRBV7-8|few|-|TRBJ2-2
CATPDSRLGELFF
TGTGCCACCCCCGACTCTCGCTTGGGGGAGCTGTTTTTT
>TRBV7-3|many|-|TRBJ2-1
CASSLTGEGQQFF
TGTGCCAGCAGCTTAACGGGCGAAGGCCAGCAGTTCTTC
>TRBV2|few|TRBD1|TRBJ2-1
CASSPSSGGQFF
TGTGCCAGCAGTCCTAGTTCAGGGGGTCAGTTCTTC
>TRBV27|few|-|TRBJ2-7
CASSPQGRASYEQYF
TGTGCCAGCAGTCCGCAGGGTCGGGCCTCCTACGAGCAGTACTTC
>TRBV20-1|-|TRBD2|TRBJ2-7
CSARSWGRGEQYF
TGCAGTGCTCGGTCGTGGGGGAGGGGCGAGCAGTACTTC
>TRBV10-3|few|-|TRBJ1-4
CAISGPPGNEKLFF
TGTGCCATCAGTGGGCCGCCGGGCAATGAAAAACTGTTTTTT
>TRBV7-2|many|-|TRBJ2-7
CASSLSRGRVYEQYF
TGTGCCAGCAGCTTAAGCCGGGGAAGGGTCTACGAGCAGTACTTC
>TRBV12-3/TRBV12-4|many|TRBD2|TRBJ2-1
CASSLRSGGANEQFF
TGTGCCAGCAGTTTAAGAAGCGGGGGGGCAAATGAGCAGTTCTTC
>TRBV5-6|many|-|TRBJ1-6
CASSLHLLRDRALHF
TGTGCCAGCAGCTTGCATCTATTACGGGATCGGGCCCTCCACTTT
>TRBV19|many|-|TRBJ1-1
CASSISGNTEAFF
TGTGCCAGTAGTATCTCTGGGAACACTGAAGCTTTCTTT
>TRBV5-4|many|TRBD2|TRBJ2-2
CASSTGLFTGELFF
TGTGCCAGCAGCACGGGACTATTCACCGGGGAGCTGTTTTTT
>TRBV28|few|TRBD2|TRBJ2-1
CASSFLTSGRKGEQFF
TGTGCCAGCAGTTTCCTCACTAGCGGGAGGAAGGGTGAGCAGTTCTTC
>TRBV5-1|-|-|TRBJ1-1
CASSLAYGRTEAFF
TGCGCCAGCAGCTTGGCCTATGGCAGAACTGAAGCTTTCTTT
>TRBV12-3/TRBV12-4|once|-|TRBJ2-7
CASSPEGRETFLSYEQYF
TGTGCCAGCAGCCCCGAGGGTCGGGAGACCTTTCTCTCCTACGAGCAGTACTTC